Following are 5 T cell receptor beta chains from one sample sequenced in a study of control samples from healthy donors and cancer patients. The method was immunoSEQ multiplex PCR; TCRdb's version includes in-frame clones alone and lacks a portion of them. Seen here are roughly 43,000 clones, roughly 94% observed once, and the top ten hold roughly a quarter. The material sequenced was blood. These receptors all stem from a man between 60 and 75 years old in good health.

V gene TRBV19 combines with J gene TRBJ2-7; 11 bases align to TRBD2. J gave up 3 bases and V 5 bases, and 3 bases lay outside the gene matches. From germline, CDR1 is LNHDA and CDR2 SQIVND (reference sequence). This CDR3 has 14 amino acids. The CDR3 region has the DNA TGTGCCAGTAGTTCGGGACTAGCGGACTACGAGCAGTACTTC. It yields the protein CASSSGLADYEQYF.

The gene calls are TRBV30 and TRBJ1-2; 9 bases map to TRBD1. The CDR3 sequence is 14 residues long. Trimming took 4 bases from V and 6 from J; bases not matched to a gene: 9. CDR1 and CDR2 (germline): GTSNPN, SVGIG (reference sequence). Here the CDR3 DNA reads TGTGCCTGGACCCCACTCGGGGACAGGGATGGCTACACCTTC. Amino acids: CAWTPLGDRDGYTF.

The chain combines TRBV19 with TRBJ2-5, with D possibly being TRBD1 or TRBD2 (5 bases each). Germline CDR1 reads LNHDA; CDR2 reads SQIVND (reference sequence). Trimming took off 4 bases at V and 3 bases at J, with 18 bases between the two ends. The CDR3 runs 16 residues. The chain's CDR3 is CASSSIRDAKKETQYF. The CDR3 DNA sequence: TGTGCCAGTAGTAGCATCCGGGACGCAAAAAAAGAGACCCAGTACTTC.

The chain carries TRBV19 and TRBJ1-6; D unresolved. This CDR3 is built from 15 residues. The ends were cut back, 9 bases at V and 8 bases at J, with 20 bases in the middle. Germline CDR1 and CDR2: LNHDA and SQIVND (reference sequence). The CDR3: CASRTAALVDSPLHF. CDR3 in DNA: TGTGCCAGCAGAACAGCGGCACTTGTGGATTCACCCCTCCACTTT.

The chain couples TRBV2 to TRBJ2-1, with D possibly being TRBD1 (7 bases). Germline-derived CDR1 and CDR2 are SNHLY and FYNNEI. This CDR3 contains 15 residues. The germline V and J ends were trimmed by 2 bases and 8 bases, with 16 bases remaining between them. CDR3 loop: CASSEPRLGGYEQFF. The CDR3 nucleotides are TGTGCCAGCAGTGAACCGAGACTAGGGGGCTATGAGCAGTTCTTC. Based on the CDR3 plus reference TRBV2 and TRBJ2-1, the full variable domain is EPEVTQTPSHQVTQMGQEVILRCVPISNHLYFYWYRQILGQKVEFLVSFYNNEISEKSEIFDDQFSVERPDGSNFTLKIRSTKLEDSAMYFCASSEPRLGGYEQFFGPGTRLTVL.